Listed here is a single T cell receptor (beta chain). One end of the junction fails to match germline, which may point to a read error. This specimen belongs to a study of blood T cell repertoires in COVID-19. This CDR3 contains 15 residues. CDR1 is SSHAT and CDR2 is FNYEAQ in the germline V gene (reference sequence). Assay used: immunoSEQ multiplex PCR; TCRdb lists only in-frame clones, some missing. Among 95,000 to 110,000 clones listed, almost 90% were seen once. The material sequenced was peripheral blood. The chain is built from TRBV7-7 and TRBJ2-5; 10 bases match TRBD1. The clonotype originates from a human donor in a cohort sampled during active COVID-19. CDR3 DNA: TGTGCTAGCAGCGAGGAGGGACAGGGGCGCGGGACCCAGTACTTC. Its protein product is CASSEEGQGRGTQYF.